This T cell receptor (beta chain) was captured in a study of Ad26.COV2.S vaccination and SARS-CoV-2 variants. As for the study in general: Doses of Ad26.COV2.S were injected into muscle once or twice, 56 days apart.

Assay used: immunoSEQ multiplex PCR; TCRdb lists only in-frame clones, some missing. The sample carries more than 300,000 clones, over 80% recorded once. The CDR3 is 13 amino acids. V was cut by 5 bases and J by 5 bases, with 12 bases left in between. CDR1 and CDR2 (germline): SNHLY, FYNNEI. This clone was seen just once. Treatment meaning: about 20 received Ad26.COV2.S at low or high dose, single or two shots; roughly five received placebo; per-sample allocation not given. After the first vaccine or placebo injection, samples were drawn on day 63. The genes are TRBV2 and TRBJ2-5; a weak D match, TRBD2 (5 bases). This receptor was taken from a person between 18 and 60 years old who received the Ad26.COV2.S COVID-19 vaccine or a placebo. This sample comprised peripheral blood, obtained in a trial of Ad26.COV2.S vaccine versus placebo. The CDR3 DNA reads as TGTGCCAGCAGTTTCGGAAGAGGGGAGACCCAGTACTTC. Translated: CASSFGRGETQYF. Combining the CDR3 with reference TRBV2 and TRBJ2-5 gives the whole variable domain EPEVTQTPSHQVTQMGQEVILRCVPISNHLYFYWYRQILGQKVEFLVSFYNNEISEKSEIFDDQFSVERPDGSNFTLKIRSTKLEDSAMYFCASSFGRGETQYFGPGTRLLVL.